The next 5 T cell receptor beta chains were all read from a single sample in a study of cytomegalovirus exposure and HLA in healthy donors. Primers for the PCR totalled 60 Vbeta and 13 Jbeta. The data were produced by immunoSEQ multiplex PCR, yet TCRdb's version contains in-frame clones alone and is incomplete. Of around 120,000 clones listed, 80% are singletons. Sequences were obtained from PBMCs. The source of these receptors is a female donor in good health and CMV-seropositive.

V gene TRBV19 combines with J gene TRBJ2-2, with 7 bases aligning to TRBD1. The V segment lost 10 bases and the J segment 2 bases; nucleotides outside the gene matches: 7. CDR3 length equals 14 residues. Germline loops: CDR1 LNHDA, CDR2 SQIVND (reference sequence). The CDR3 loop reads CATCWTGNTGELFF. DNA of the CDR3: TGTGCCACCTGCTGGACAGGCAACACCGGGGAGCTGTTTTTT. Supplemented by reference TRBV19 and TRBJ2-2, the full variable domain reads DGGITQSPKYLFRKEGQNVTLSCEQNLNHDAMYWYRQDPGQGLRLIYYSQIVNDFQKGDIAEGYSVSREKKESFPLTVTSAQKNPTAFYLCATCWTGNTGELFFGEGSRLTVL.

The chain couples TRBV7-3 to TRBJ2-1, with 9 bases identical to TRBD2. Germline V lookup: CDR1 SGHTA, CDR2 FQGTGA. V was clipped by 1 base and J by 6 bases; unmatched bases: 7. The CDR3 has 16 amino acids. The CDR3 nucleotides read TGTGCCAGCAGCTTAAACCCGCGGGGGGGTGGCAATGAGCAGTTCTTC. Protein: CASSLNPRGGGNEQFF.

V usage is TRBV7-2 and J usage is TRBJ1-2; D call uncertain. Looked up from germline, CDR1 is SGHTA and CDR2 is FQGNSA. The CDR3 contains 15 residues. The V and J ends lost 0 bases and 7 bases respectively, with 15 bases between them. CDR3 bases: TGTGCCAGCAGCTTAGCAGGGAATGCAGCGGGTGGCTACACCTTC. The encoded protein is CASSLAGNAAGGYTF.

This sequence joins TRBV28 and TRBJ2-7; 7 bases match TRBD2. CDR3 length equals 15 residues. V dropped 6 bases and J dropped 3; count of bases not matched to a gene: 11. Germline V gene data show CDR1 as MDHEN and CDR2 as SYDVKM. CDR3 sequence (DNA): TGTGCCAGCAGCACGGTAGCGGGCTATCTCTACGAGCAGTACTTC. Protein: CASSTVAGYLYEQYF.

The CDR3 nucleotides are TGTGCCTGGAGTGTTTTCGGGATTTACGAGCAGTACTTC. Translating gives CAWSVFGIYEQYF. The chain couples TRBV30 to TRBJ2-7, with D maybe TRBD2 (5 bases). V lost 0 bases and J 4 bases, leaving 10 bases between the germline ends. This CDR3 contains 13 residues. Germline V CDR1 and CDR2: GTSNPN, SVGIG (reference sequence).